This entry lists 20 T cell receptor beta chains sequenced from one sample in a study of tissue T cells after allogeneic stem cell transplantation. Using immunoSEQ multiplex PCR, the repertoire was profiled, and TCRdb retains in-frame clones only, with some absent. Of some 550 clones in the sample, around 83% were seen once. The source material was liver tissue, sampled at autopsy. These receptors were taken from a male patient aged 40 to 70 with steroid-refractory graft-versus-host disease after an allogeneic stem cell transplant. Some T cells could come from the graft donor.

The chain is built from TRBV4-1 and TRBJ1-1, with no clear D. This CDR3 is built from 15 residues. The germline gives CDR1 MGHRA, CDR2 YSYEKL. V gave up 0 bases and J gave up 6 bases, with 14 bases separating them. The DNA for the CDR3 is TGCGCCAGCAGCCAAGAAGAGTTACGGGCAGCTGAAGCTTTCTTT. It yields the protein CASSQEELRAAEAFF.

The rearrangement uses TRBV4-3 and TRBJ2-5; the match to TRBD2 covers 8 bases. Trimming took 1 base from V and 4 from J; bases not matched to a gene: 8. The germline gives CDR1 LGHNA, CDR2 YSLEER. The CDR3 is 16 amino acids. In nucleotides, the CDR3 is TGCGCCAGCAGCCAAGGCGGGACTAGATCCGGAGAGACCCAGTACTTC. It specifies CASSQGGTRSGETQYF.

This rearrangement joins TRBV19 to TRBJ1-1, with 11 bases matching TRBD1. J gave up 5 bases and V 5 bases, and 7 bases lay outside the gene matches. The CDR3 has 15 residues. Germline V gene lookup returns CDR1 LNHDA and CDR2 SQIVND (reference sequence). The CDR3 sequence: CASSRTGDRGTEAFF. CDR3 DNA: TGTGCCAGTAGTCGCACGGGGGACAGGGGGACTGAAGCTTTCTTT.

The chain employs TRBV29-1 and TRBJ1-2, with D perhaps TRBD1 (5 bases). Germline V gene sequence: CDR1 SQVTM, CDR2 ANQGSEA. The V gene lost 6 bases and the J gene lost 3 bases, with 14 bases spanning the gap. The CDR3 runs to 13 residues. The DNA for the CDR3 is TGCAGCGTACGCCTCGTGGGGGACTATGGCTACACCTTC. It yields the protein CSVRLVGDYGYTF. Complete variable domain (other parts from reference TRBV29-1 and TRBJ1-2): SAVISQKPSRDICQRGTSLTIQCQVDSQVTMMFWYRQQPGQSLTLIATANQGSEATYESGFVIDKFPISRPNLTFSTLTVSNMSPEDSSIYLCSVRLVGDYGYTFGSGTRLTVV.

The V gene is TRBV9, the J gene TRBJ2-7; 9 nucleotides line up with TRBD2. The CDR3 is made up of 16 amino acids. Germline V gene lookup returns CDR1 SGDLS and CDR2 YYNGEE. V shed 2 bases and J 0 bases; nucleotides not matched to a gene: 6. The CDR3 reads CASSVIAGASSYEQYF. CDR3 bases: TGTGCCAGCAGCGTGATAGCGGGGGCGAGCTCCTACGAGCAGTACTTC.

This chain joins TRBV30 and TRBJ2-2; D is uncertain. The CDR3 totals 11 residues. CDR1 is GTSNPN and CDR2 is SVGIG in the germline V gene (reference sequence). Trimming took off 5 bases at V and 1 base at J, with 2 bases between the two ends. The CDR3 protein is CAWGNTGELFF. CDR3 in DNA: TGTGCCTGGGGGAACACCGGGGAGCTGTTTTTT.

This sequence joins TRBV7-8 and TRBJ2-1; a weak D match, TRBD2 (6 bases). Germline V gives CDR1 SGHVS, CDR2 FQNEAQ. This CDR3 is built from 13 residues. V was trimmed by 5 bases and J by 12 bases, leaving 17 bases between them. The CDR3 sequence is CASSDRLVGVQFF. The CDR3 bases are TGTGCCAGCAGCGACAGACTAGTAGGGGTGCAGTTCTTC.

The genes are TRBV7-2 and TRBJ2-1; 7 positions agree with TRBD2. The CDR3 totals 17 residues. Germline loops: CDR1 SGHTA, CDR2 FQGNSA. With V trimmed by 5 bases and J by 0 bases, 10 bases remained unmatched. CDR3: CASSKRGTQSSYNEQFF. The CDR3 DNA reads TGTGCCAGCAGCAAGCGGGGCACCCAGAGCTCCTACAATGAGCAGTTCTTC. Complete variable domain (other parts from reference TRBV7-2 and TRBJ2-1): GAGVSQSPSNKVTEKGKDVELRCDPISGHTALYWYRQSLGQGLEFLIYFQGNSAPDKSGLPSDRFSAERTGGSVSTLTIQRTQQEDSAVYLCASSKRGTQSSYNEQFFGPGTRLTVL.

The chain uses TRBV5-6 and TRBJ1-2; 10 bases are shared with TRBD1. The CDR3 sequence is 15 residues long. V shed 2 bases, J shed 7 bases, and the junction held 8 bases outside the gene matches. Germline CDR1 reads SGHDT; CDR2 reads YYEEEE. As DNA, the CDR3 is TGTGCCAGCAGCTTCCTTTGGGGACAGGGGTTTGGCTACACCTTC. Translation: CASSFLWGQGFGYTF.

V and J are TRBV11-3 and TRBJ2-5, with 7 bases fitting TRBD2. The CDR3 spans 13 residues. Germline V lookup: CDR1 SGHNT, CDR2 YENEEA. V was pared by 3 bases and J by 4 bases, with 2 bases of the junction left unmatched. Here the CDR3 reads CASSLTSRETQYF. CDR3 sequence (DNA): TGTGCCAGCAGCTTGACTAGCCGAGAGACCCAGTACTTC.

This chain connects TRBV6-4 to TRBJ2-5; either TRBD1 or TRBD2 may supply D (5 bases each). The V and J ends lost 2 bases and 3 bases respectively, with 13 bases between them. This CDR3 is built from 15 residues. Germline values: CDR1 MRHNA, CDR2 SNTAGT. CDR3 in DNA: TGTGCCAGCAGTGACCGGGGCTGCTATAAAGAGACCCAGTACTTC. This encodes CASSDRGCYKETQYF.

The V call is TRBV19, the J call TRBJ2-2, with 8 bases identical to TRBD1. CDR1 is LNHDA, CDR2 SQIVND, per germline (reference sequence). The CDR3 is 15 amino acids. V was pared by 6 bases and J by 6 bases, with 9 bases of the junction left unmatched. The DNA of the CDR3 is TGTGCCAGTAGGCGGCAGGGGGCTGGATCCGGGGAGCTGTTTTTT. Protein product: CASRRQGAGSGELFF.

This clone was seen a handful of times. The CDR3 DNA follows: TGTGCCAGCAGTGATCAGGATGGGACTTATTCACCCCTCCACTTT. This codes for CASSDQDGTYSPLHF. The chain carries TRBV2 and TRBJ1-6; D possibly corresponds to TRBD1 (5 bases). The CDR3 has 15 amino acids. Trimming cost V 3 bases and J 8 bases, with 14 bases left between them. Germline V lookup: CDR1 SNHLY, CDR2 FYNNEI.

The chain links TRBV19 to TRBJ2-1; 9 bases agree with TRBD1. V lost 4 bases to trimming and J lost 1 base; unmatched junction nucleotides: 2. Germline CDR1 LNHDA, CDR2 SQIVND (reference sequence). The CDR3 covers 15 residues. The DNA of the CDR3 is TGTGCCAGTAGTACAGGGACAGGGTCCTACAATGAGCAGTTCTTC. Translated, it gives CASSTGTGSYNEQFF.

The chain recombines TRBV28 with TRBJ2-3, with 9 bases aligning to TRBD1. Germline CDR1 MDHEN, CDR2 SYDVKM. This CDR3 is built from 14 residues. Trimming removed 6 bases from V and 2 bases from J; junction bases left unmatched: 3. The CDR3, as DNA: TGTGCCAGCAGGTGGACAGGGGCCACAGATACGCAGTATTTT. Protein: CASRWTGATDTQYF.

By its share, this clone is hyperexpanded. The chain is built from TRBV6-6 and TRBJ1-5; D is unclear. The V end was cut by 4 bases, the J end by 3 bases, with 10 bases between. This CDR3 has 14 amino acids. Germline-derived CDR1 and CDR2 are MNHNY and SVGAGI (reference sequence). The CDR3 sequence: CASSSRGNNQPQHF. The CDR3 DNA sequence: TGTGCCAGCAGTTCCCGGGGTAACAATCAGCCCCAGCATTTT.

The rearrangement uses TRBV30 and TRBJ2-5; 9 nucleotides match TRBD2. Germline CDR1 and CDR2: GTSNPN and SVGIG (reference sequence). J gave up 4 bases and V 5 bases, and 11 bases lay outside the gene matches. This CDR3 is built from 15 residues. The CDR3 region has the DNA TGTGCCTGGGCGTATGGGGCGGGGGGGAGAGAGACCCAGTACTTC. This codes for CAWAYGAGGRETQYF.

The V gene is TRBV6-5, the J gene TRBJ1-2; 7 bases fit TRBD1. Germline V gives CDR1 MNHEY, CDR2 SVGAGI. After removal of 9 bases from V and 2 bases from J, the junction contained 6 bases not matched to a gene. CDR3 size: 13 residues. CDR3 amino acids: CASALTGNYGYTF. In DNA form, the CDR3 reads TGTGCCAGTGCCCTGACAGGGAACTATGGCTACACCTTC.

The CDR3 DNA reads TGTGCCAGCAGCTTGGCCCGTCGGACCGACTCCTACGAGCAGTACTTC. Its protein product is CASSLARRTDSYEQYF. J is TRBJ2-7 and V is TRBV5-6; unclear D gene. The V gene lost 0 bases and the J gene lost 0 bases, with 13 bases spanning the gap. CDR3 length equals 16 residues. Germline V CDR1 and CDR2: SGHDT, YYEEEE. Filled out from reference TRBV5-6 and TRBJ2-7, the complete variable domain reads DAGVTQSPTHLIKTRGQQVTLRCSPKSGHDTVSWYQQALGQGPQFIFQYYEEEERQRGNFPDRFSGHQFPNYSSELNVNALLLGDSALYLCASSLARRTDSYEQYFGPGTRLTVT.

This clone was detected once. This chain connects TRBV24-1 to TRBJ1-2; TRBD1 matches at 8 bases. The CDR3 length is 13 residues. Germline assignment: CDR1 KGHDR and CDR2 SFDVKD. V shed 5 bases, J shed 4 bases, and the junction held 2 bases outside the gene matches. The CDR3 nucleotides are TGTGCCACCAGTGCAGGGACAGGCTATGGCTACACCTTC. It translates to CATSAGTGYGYTF.